The rows below give T cell receptor beta chains drawn from one sample of a study of T-cell reconstitution after alpha-beta-depleted transplantation in children. TCRdb passed the PCR reads through MiXCR, listing each CDR3 protein once. The sample records about 72,000 distinct CDR3 sequences, approximately 7.3% being singletons. The sample in question was PBMCs from the stem cell graft donor, obtained from the stem cell graft. The receptors were gathered from a human donor who donated a stem cell graft to a child with acute lymphoblastic leukemia. Both conserved end residues are part of each CDR3. D genes are given only for firm matches. Part of the rows lack a size; the others show once, few, many or a class for expanded clones.

CDR3aa: CASKAGNYEQYF
CDR3nt: TGTGCCAGCAAAGCAGGGAACTACGAGCAGTACTTC
d_gene: -
j_gene: TRBJ2-7
v_gene: TRBV13
abundance: many

CDR3aa: CASSVEVRDEQFF
CDR3nt: TGTGCCAGCAGCGTAGAAGTAAGGGATGAGCAGTTCTTC
d_gene: -
j_gene: TRBJ2-1
v_gene: TRBV9
abundance: many

CDR3aa: CASSPFTGYEQYF
CDR3nt: TGTGCCAGCAGTCCTTTTACAGGATACGAGCAGTACTTC
d_gene: -
j_gene: TRBJ2-7
v_gene: TRBV27
abundance: -

CDR3aa: CASSSARRGSPETQYF
CDR3nt: TGTGCCAGCAGTTCCGCCAGGCGCGGGAGCCCAGAGACCCAGTACTTC
d_gene: TRBD2
j_gene: TRBJ2-5
v_gene: TRBV7-2
abundance: many

CDR3aa: CASSFLGGRSGYTF
CDR3nt: TGTGCCAGCAGTTTCCTGGGCGGGAGGTCTGGCTACACCTTC
d_gene: -
j_gene: TRBJ1-2
v_gene: TRBV12-3/TRBV12-4
abundance: many

CDR3aa: CASRYREGPFCGYTF
CDR3nt: TGTGCCAGCAGGTACAGGGAAGGCCCTTTTTGTGGCTACACCTTC
d_gene: -
j_gene: TRBJ1-2
v_gene: TRBV7-7
abundance: -

CDR3aa: CDSSEADVTGNEQFF
CDR3nt: TGTGACAGCAGTGAAGCGGATGTGACAGGGAATGAGCAGTTCTTC
d_gene: TRBD1
j_gene: TRBJ2-1
v_gene: TRBV6-1
abundance: few

CDR3aa: CASSSGSIGELFF
CDR3nt: TGTGCCAGCTCCTCCGGATCCATCGGGGAGCTGTTTTTT
d_gene: -
j_gene: TRBJ2-2
v_gene: TRBV18
abundance: many

CDR3aa: CASSEQIYGGTDHNEQFF
CDR3nt: TGTGCCAGCAGTGAACAAATATATGGAGGGACCGATCACAATGAGCAGTTCTTC
d_gene: -
j_gene: TRBJ2-1
v_gene: TRBV25-1
abundance: many

CDR3aa: CASSDSGGAGANVLTF
CDR3nt: TGTGCCAGCAGTGACTCGGGAGGGGCTGGGGCCAACGTCCTGACTTTC
d_gene: TRBD2
j_gene: TRBJ2-6
v_gene: TRBV6-4
abundance: many

CDR3aa: CASSQEPYGGSEQETQYF
CDR3nt: TGCGCCAGCAGCCAGGAACCTTACGGGGGTTCGGAACAAGAGACCCAGTACTTC
d_gene: -
j_gene: TRBJ2-5
v_gene: TRBV4-1
abundance: -

CDR3aa: CASSLVIDTQYF
CDR3nt: TGTGCCAGCAGCTTAGTTATCGATACGCAGTATTTT
d_gene: -
j_gene: TRBJ2-3
v_gene: TRBV7-9
abundance: -

CDR3aa: CSATGGYEQYF
CDR3nt: TGCAGTGCTACGGGAGGGTACGAGCAGTACTTC
d_gene: TRBD2
j_gene: TRBJ2-7
v_gene: TRBV20-1
abundance: few

CDR3aa: CSARGGRETGELFF
CDR3nt: TGCAGTGCTAGAGGCGGGAGGGAAACCGGGGAGCTGTTTTTT
d_gene: TRBD2
j_gene: TRBJ2-2
v_gene: TRBV20-1
abundance: many

CDR3aa: CASSLADYFSEAFF
CDR3nt: TGCGCCAGCAGCTTGGCGGACTATTTCTCTGAAGCTTTCTTT
d_gene: -
j_gene: TRBJ1-1
v_gene: TRBV5-1
abundance: many

CDR3aa: CASSRGATNEKLFF
CDR3nt: TGTGCCAGCAGCCGCGGCGCTACTAATGAAAAACTGTTTTTT
d_gene: -
j_gene: TRBJ1-4
v_gene: TRBV7-9
abundance: many

CDR3aa: CASSLSSGTGEETQYF
CDR3nt: TGTGCCAGCAGCTTATCCTCCGGGACAGGGGAAGAGACCCAGTACTTC
d_gene: TRBD1
j_gene: TRBJ2-5
v_gene: TRBV7-2
abundance: few

CDR3aa: CASSSPGIDNSPLHF
CDR3nt: TGTGCCAGCAGTTCACCGGGCATCGATAATTCACCCCTCCACTTT
d_gene: -
j_gene: TRBJ1-6
v_gene: TRBV6-5
abundance: many

CDR3aa: CASSARGNYEQYF
CDR3nt: TGTGCCAGCAGCGCCAGGGGAAACTACGAGCAGTACTTC
d_gene: -
j_gene: TRBJ2-7
v_gene: TRBV9
abundance: -

CDR3aa: CSVFLTGQGFNYGYTF
CDR3nt: TGCAGCGTTTTCCTGACTGGACAGGGTTTTAACTATGGCTACACCTTC
d_gene: TRBD1
j_gene: TRBJ1-2
v_gene: TRBV29-1
abundance: many

CDR3aa: CASSSRREETQYF
CDR3nt: TGTGCCAGCAGTTCCCGCAGGGAGGAGACCCAGTACTTC
d_gene: -
j_gene: TRBJ2-5
v_gene: TRBV12-3/TRBV12-4
abundance: many

CDR3aa: CASSIDLLAREQFF
CDR3nt: TGTGCCAGTAGTATAGATCTCCTAGCCCGCGAGCAGTTCTTC
d_gene: -
j_gene: TRBJ2-1
v_gene: TRBV19
abundance: -

CDR3aa: CASSSGTGGFYEQYF
CDR3nt: TGTGCCAGCAGCAGCGGGACAGGGGGTTTCTACGAGCAGTACTTC
d_gene: TRBD1
j_gene: TRBJ2-7
v_gene: TRBV28
abundance: few

CDR3aa: CASSTLDRGNNQPQHF
CDR3nt: TGTGCCAGTAGTACCCTGGACAGGGGTAACAATCAGCCCCAGCATTTT
d_gene: TRBD1
j_gene: TRBJ1-5
v_gene: TRBV19
abundance: many

CDR3aa: CASSQIQAENTEAFF
CDR3nt: TGTGCCAGCAGCCAAATACAGGCGGAGAACACTGAAGCTTTCTTT
d_gene: -
j_gene: TRBJ1-1
v_gene: TRBV4-2
abundance: many

CDR3aa: CASSSNNSPLHF
CDR3nt: TGTGCCAGCAGTTCCAATAATTCACCCCTCCACTTT
d_gene: -
j_gene: TRBJ1-6
v_gene: TRBV12-3/TRBV12-4
abundance: many

CDR3aa: CAMGPAGGVGQPQHF
CDR3nt: TGTGCCATGGGCCCCGCAGGGGGGGTAGGTCAGCCCCAGCATTTT
d_gene: TRBD1
j_gene: TRBJ1-5
v_gene: TRBV10-3
abundance: once

CDR3aa: CSARDPGNEQFF
CDR3nt: TGCAGTGCTAGAGATCCCGGCAATGAGCAGTTCTTC
d_gene: -
j_gene: TRBJ2-1
v_gene: TRBV20-1
abundance: many

CDR3aa: CASSLLGVYEQYF
CDR3nt: TGCGCCAGCAGCCTCCTGGGGGTCTACGAGCAGTACTTC
d_gene: -
j_gene: TRBJ2-7
v_gene: TRBV5-1
abundance: many

CDR3aa: CASSAGYQETQYF
CDR3nt: TGTGCCAGCAGCGCCGGATACCAAGAGACCCAGTACTTC
d_gene: -
j_gene: TRBJ2-5
v_gene: TRBV5-6
abundance: many

CDR3aa: CASSVGSGGLYNEQFF
CDR3nt: TGTGCCAGCAGTGTGGGGAGCGGGGGGTTGTACAATGAGCAGTTCTTC
d_gene: TRBD2
j_gene: TRBJ2-1
v_gene: TRBV6-1
abundance: many

CDR3aa: CASSLGGRAFF
CDR3nt: TGTGCCAGCAGTTTAGGTGGGCGAGCTTTCTTT
d_gene: -
j_gene: TRBJ1-1
v_gene: TRBV12-3/TRBV12-4
abundance: many

CDR3aa: CASSSTGTRDEQYF
CDR3nt: TGCGCCAGCAGCTCAACCGGGACTAGAGACGAGCAGTACTTC
d_gene: TRBD2
j_gene: TRBJ2-7
v_gene: TRBV5-1
abundance: many

CDR3aa: CASSSATGTRFGELFF
CDR3nt: TGTGCCAGCAGTTCAGCCACCGGGACTAGATTCGGGGAGCTGTTTTTT
d_gene: TRBD2
j_gene: TRBJ2-2
v_gene: TRBV11-1
abundance: many

CDR3aa: CSAGPGGHGTGELFF
CDR3nt: TGCAGTGCCGGGCCGGGGGGCCACGGCACCGGGGAGCTGTTTTTT
d_gene: -
j_gene: TRBJ2-2
v_gene: TRBV20-1
abundance: few

CDR3aa: CASSIWSGSEQFF
CDR3nt: TGTGCCAGTAGTATCTGGAGCGGGAGTGAGCAGTTCTTC
d_gene: TRBD2
j_gene: TRBJ2-1
v_gene: TRBV19
abundance: many

CDR3aa: CSVEGQPDYEQYF
CDR3nt: TGCAGCGTTGAAGGACAGCCTGACTACGAGCAGTACTTC
d_gene: -
j_gene: TRBJ2-7
v_gene: TRBV29-1
abundance: many

CDR3aa: CSVEEMQGNYGYTF
CDR3nt: TGCAGCGTTGAAGAGATGCAGGGTAACTATGGCTACACCTTC
d_gene: -
j_gene: TRBJ1-2
v_gene: TRBV29-1
abundance: many

CDR3aa: CASSLGLLNRGTEAFF
CDR3nt: TGTGCCAGCAGCTTGGGCCTTTTAAACAGGGGCACTGAAGCTTTCTTT
d_gene: TRBD1
j_gene: TRBJ1-1
v_gene: TRBV11-1
abundance: few

CDR3aa: CASSQSVGRSTDTQYF
CDR3nt: TGCGCCAGCAGTCAATCCGTGGGCAGGTCCACAGATACGCAGTATTTT
d_gene: -
j_gene: TRBJ2-3
v_gene: TRBV23-1
abundance: few